This record covers a single T cell receptor beta chain. Its antigen is not yet known. No clone much larger than this one lies a single base away; base qualities are absent. This specimen belongs to a study of T-cell reconstitution after alpha-beta-depleted transplantation in children listed by TCRdb under 2016. For context, the study as a whole: The study quantitatively tracked T-cell immune reconstitution after TCRalphabeta/CD19-depleted allogeneic hematopoietic cell transplantation in children using TCR repertoire profiling. Results the study describes overall, beyond this receptor: The apparently early recovery of alphabetaT-cell counts about two months after transplant reportedly depended on only several hundred rapidly expanded clones that came from non-depleted graft cells. Over subsequent months, a decline in hyperexpanded clone frequencies was noted, and after one year, T-cell counts and TCRbeta diversity were mostly ascribed to newly produced T cells. In some patients, high TCRbeta diversity at day 60 was attributed to recipient T cells and intrathymic progenitors that had survived conditioning.

The CDR3 goes from the cysteine to the phenylalanine over 15 residues. Only the CDR3 DNA stays, 45 bases, in frame from base 1. Taken from the germline V gene (reference sequence), the CDR1 and CDR2 loops are SEHNR and FQNEAQ. Trimmed from V: 3 bases; trimmed from J: 5 bases; junction bases lacking a gene match: 5. This specimen's treatment or condition label, interpreted: allogeneic hematopoietic cell transplantation with graft depleted of TCRalphabeta T cells and CD19 B cells. The children who served as transplant recipients had been given grafts of TCRalphabeta/CD19-depleted allogeneic hematopoietic cells. Libraries were prepared through PCR. The sequencer listed for this sample is Illumina HiSeq 2500. TCR library preparation used molecular barcoding, with unique molecular identifiers applied to normalize quantification of the TCRbeta repertoire. The public reads were reprocessed in TCRdb via fastp at Q25 and MiXCR, keeping in-frame beta chains. When rows share a CDR3 protein, they turn into one entry using the most common DNA and genes. Here the sample has around 800,000 distinct CDR3 sequences; 15% to 20% occur a single time. The ten top clones hold 5% of the sample.

The TCR was taken from a male patient younger than 18 who had a stem cell transplant for acute lymphoblastic leukemia, so the T cells may come from the graft donor. The sequencing here drew on PBMCs, mostly from graft donor cells, taken 360 days after TCRalphabeta/CD19-depleted stem cell transplant. In this chain, TRBV7-9 is recombined with TRBJ2-7; 12 of the junction bases match TRBD2. The DNA sequence reads TGTGCCAGCAGCTTGACTAGCGGGAGACCCCACGAGCAGTACTTC. This encodes CASSLTSGRPHEQYF.